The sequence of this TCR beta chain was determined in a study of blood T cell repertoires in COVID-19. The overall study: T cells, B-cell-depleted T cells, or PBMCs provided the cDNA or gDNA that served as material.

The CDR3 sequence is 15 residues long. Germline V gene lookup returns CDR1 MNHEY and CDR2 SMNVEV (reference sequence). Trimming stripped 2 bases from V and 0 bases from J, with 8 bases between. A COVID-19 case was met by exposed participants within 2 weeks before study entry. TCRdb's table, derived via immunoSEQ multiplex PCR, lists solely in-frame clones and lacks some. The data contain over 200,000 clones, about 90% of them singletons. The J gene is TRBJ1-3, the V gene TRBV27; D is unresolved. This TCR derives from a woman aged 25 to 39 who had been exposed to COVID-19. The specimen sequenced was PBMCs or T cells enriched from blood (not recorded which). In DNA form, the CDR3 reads TGTGCCAGCAGTTTAACGTATAGCTCTGGAAACACCATATATTTT. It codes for CASSLTYSSGNTIYF.